This T cell receptor beta chain was sequenced for a study of regulatory T cells. Points from the study as a whole: In CD3G-deficient patients, conventional CD4+ T cells were enriched for hydrophobic CDR3 residues at positions 6 and 7. Skewed V and J usage and few unique V-J pairs marked patient repertoires, most in Tregs.

The CDR3 is made up of 13 amino acids. The V gene end was trimmed by 11 bases and the J gene end by 4 bases; junction bases not matched to a gene: 10. Germline-derived CDR1 and CDR2 are MDHEN and SYDVKM. Patients aged 2 to 39 years had fewer naive and more memory CD4+ and CD8+ T cells. CD4+ cells were sorted into CD25-high CD127-low regulatory cells and CD25-low CD127-high conventional cells. Primers: 52 TRBV forward and 13 TRBJ reverse. Repertoires were generated with immunoSEQ multiplex PCR, while TCRdb's copy carries only in-frame clones and drops some. The sample records 30,000 to 40,000 clones, 93% being singletons. This clone has more than one count but fewer than ten. What it recognizes is unknown.

The TCR originated in a child aged 2 to 10 with CD3G deficiency. The chain employs TRBV28 and TRBJ1-2, with 7 positions matching TRBD1. Material: conventional CD4+ T cells sorted from blood. CDR3 sequence (DNA): TGTGCCGCGAGACAGGGTAGGGGCTATGGCTACACCTTC. This codes for CAARQGRGYGYTF.